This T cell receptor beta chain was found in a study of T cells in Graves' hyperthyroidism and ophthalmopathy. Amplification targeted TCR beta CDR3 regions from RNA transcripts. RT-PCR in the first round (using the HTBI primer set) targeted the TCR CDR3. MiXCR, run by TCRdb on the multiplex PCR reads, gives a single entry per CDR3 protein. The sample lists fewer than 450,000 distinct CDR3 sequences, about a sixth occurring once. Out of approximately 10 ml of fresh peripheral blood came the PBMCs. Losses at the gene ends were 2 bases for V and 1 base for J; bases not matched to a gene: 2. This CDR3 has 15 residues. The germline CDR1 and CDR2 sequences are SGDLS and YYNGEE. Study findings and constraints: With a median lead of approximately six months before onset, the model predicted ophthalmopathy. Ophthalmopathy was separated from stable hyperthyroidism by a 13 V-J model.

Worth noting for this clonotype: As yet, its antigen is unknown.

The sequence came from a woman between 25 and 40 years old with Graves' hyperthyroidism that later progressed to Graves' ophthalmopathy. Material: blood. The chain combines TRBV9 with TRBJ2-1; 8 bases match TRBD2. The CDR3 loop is CASSVTSASYNEQFF. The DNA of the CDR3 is TGTGCCAGCAGCGTGACTAGCGCTTCCTACAATGAGCAGTTCTTC.